This T cell receptor beta chain is from a study of response to subunit inactivated influenza vaccine. Findings and limits, study-wide: Each seasonal influenza vaccination, the authors suggested, recruits few new T cells.

The CDR3 runs to 20 residues. Unmatched junction bases numbered 13, after V lost 2 bases and J lost 0 bases. The germline gives CDR1 SGHAT, CDR2 FQNNGV. This clonotype is a singleton in its sample. What it recognizes is unknown. TCRdb re-called the RT-PCR reads through MiXCR, storing one row per CDR3 protein. The sample lists a few hundred thousand distinct CDR3 sequences, approximately 15% occurring once. The sequence was obtained from a man between 50 and 59 years old who received an inactivated influenza vaccine. This chain joins TRBV11-2 and TRBJ2-6; TRBD1 aligns across 7 bases. Sequenced material: PBMCs from blood, taken about 12 days after vaccination. The DNA for the CDR3 is TGTGCCAGCAGCTTAAGGGCCCAACAGGGGACCCGCTCTGGGGCCAACGTCCTGACTTTC. Its protein product is CASSLRAQQGTRSGANVLTF. Variable domain in full (rest from reference TRBV11-2 and TRBJ2-6): EAGVAQSPRYKIIEKRQSVAFWCNPISGHATLYWYQQILGQGPKLLIQFQNNGVVDDSQLPKDRFSAERLKGVDSTLKIQPAKLEDSAVYLCASSLRAQQGTRSGANVLTFGAGSRLTVL.